This passage covers 27 T cell receptor beta chains from one sample sequenced in a study of tumor and adjacent non-tumor tissue in lung cancer (dated by TCRdb to 2017 to 2018). Receptor amplification or capture employed multiplex PCR. Sequencing took place on an Illumina HiSeq 2500. Following protocols modified from ARM-PCR, the researchers constructed TCRbeta libraries through three rounds of nested PCR with primers (Table S4). TCRdb took the public reads, trimmed them with fastp at Q25, ran MiXCR for clone calling and kept in-frame beta chains. When rows share a CDR3 protein, they turn into one entry using the most common DNA and genes. This sample comprises some 77,000 distinct CDR3 sequences, under 70% of them detected only once. Roughly 12% of the sample rests with the top ten. RNA was extracted from bulk unsorted tissue and checked for quality with a NanoDrop ND-1000 and an Agilent 2100. The sample was lung tumor tissue. These receptors came from a woman between 65 and 79 years old with non-small cell lung cancer.

Regarding this clonotype: With a much larger clone just one base away, this may be a read error. The chain couples TRBV11-2 to TRBJ1-3; D unresolved. There are 12 residues in the CDR3. Germline CDR1 and CDR2: SGHAT and FQNNGV. Trimming pared 5 bases from V and 4 bases from J, leaving 6 bases between. In DNA form, the CDR3 reads TGTGCCAGCAGCCAGACGGGAAACACCATATATTTT. Encoded protein: CASSQTGNTIYF.

In regard to this clonotype: As the CDR3 is not closed by the conserved phenylalanine or tryptophan, this likely results from a read error. V and J are TRBV6-2 or TRBV6-3 and TRBJ1-1, with D possibly being TRBD1 (5 bases). Germline V gene sequence: CDR1 MNHEY, CDR2 SVGEGT. CDR3 length: 11 residues. The DNA for the CDR3 is TGTCCCAGTATAGGGGTCACTGAAGCTTTCCTT. This translates into CPSIGVTEAFL.

About this clonotype itself: Being one base from a much bigger clone, this may be a read error. The CDR3 here is CASSNNYGQYF. The DNA of the CDR3 is TGTGCCAGCAGTAATAACTACGGGCAGTACTTC. The gene calls are TRBV28 and TRBJ2-7; unclear D gene. The germline CDR1 and CDR2 sequences are MDHEN and SYDVKM. The CDR3 length is 11 residues.

V and J are TRBV11-1 and TRBJ2-1; no reliable D call. Germline V CDR1 and CDR2: SGHAT, FQDESV (reference sequence). The CDR3 is 18 residues long. V dropped 0 bases and J dropped 7 bases, with 22 bases sitting between them. The CDR3: CASSLAGLRRVASNEQFF. CDR3 sequence (DNA): TGTGCCAGCAGCTTAGCGGGGTTACGACGGGTGGCATCGAATGAGCAGTTCTTC. The variable domain in full, with the rest retrieved from reference TRBV11-1 and TRBJ2-1, is EAEVAQSPRYKITEKSQAVAFWCDPISGHATLYWYRQILGQGPELLVQFQDESVVDDSQLPKDRFSAERLKGVDSTLKIQPAELGDSAMYLCASSLAGLRRVASNEQFFGPGTRLTVL.

A note on this clonotype: The junction departs from the called germline gene at one end, perhaps through a read error. The chain links TRBV13 to TRBJ2-7, with 8 bases aligning to TRBD2. The germline gives CDR1 PRHDT, CDR2 FYEKMQ (reference sequence). This CDR3 contains 14 residues. The CDR3 protein is CTSSTRGGGYEQYF. The CDR3 nucleotides are TGTACCAGCAGCACTCGGGGGGGAGGCTACGAGCAATACTTC.

This clonotype showed up many times. The V gene is TRBV5-1, the J gene TRBJ2-2, with 10 positions matching TRBD1. V shed 6 bases, J shed 5 bases, and the junction held 7 bases outside the gene matches. Germline V gene sequence: CDR1 SGHRS, CDR2 YFSETQ. There are 15 residues in the CDR3. CDR3 coding DNA: TGCGCCAGCAAAACGACAGGGGGCAAGACCGGGGAGCTGTTTTTT. Its translation is CASKTTGGKTGELFF.

As regards this clonotype: The junction does not match germline at one end; this may be a read error. This chain links TRBV6-1 with TRBJ2-6; 8 bases are shared with TRBD1. The CDR3 runs 17 residues. Germline values: CDR1 MNHNS, CDR2 SASEGT. The CDR3: CASTKGQADAGANVLTF. DNA for the CDR3: TGCGCCAGCACCAAGGGACAGGCGGATGCTGGGGCCAACGTCCTGACTTTC.

About this clonotype: Without the conserved terminal phenylalanine or tryptophan, this CDR3 likely stems from a read error. The genes are TRBV5-5 and TRBJ1-1; maybe TRBD1 (6 bases). Germline CDR1 reads SGHKS; CDR2 reads YYEKEE (reference sequence). V lost 5 bases and J 4 bases, leaving 15 bases between the germline ends. The CDR3 covers 14 residues. The CDR3 DNA is TGTGCCAGCAGTTTGCATGCGGGGGCCACTGAAGCTTTCTCT. Amino acids: CASSLHAGATEAFS.

By share, this clonotype ranks as medium-sized. The chain has TRBV4-1 and TRBJ2-1; 10 nucleotides match TRBD2. With V trimmed by 4 bases and J by 9 bases, 12 bases remained unmatched. The CDR3 is made up of 16 amino acids. Looked up from germline, CDR1 is MGHRA and CDR2 is YSYEKL. CDR3 in DNA: TGCGCCAGCAGCCTAGTCAGCGGGAGGGCCTTGGGTGAGCAGTTCTTC. It yields the protein CASSLVSGRALGEQFF.

About this clonotype: One junction end disagrees with the germline gene, perhaps due to a read error. The chain is built from TRBV4-2 and TRBJ2-1; D may match TRBD1 or TRBD2 (5 bases each). Per the germline V gene, CDR1 is LGHNA and CDR2 is YNFKEQ. The CDR3 is 15 amino acids. CDR3 loop: CVSNQGDETYNEQFF. The CDR3 coding sequence is TGTGTCAGCAACCAAGGGGACGAGACCTACAATGAGCAATTCTTC.

Remarks on this clonotype: One end of the junction fails to match germline, which may point to a read error. V gene TRBV20-1 combines with J gene TRBJ1-2; D is unclear. Germline assignment: CDR1 DFQATT and CDR2 SNEGSKA (reference sequence). The CDR3 has 14 residues. CDR3 coding DNA: TGCAGTGCTAGAGCCAACAGCATTAACTATGGCTACATATTC. It encodes CSARANSINYGYIF.

Remarks on this clonotype: Likely a read error: the CDR3 ends without its conserved phenylalanine or tryptophan. V and J are TRBV5-4 and TRBJ2-3, with 7 positions matching TRBD1. CDR1 is SGHNT and CDR2 is YYREEE in the germline V gene (reference sequence). This CDR3 spans 18 amino acids. The junction had 18 bases not matched to a gene; V was cut back by 5 bases and J by 3 bases. CDR3 bases: TGTGCCAGCAGTCGAAAACCTTCCGGGACAGTGGGAACAGATACGCAGTATTTG. Translated, it gives CASSRKPSGTVGTDTQYL.

The J gene is TRBJ2-7, the V gene TRBV13; perhaps TRBD1 as D (6 bases). Germline loops: CDR1 PRHDT, CDR2 FYEKMQ (reference sequence). V was cut by 4 bases and J by 10 bases, with 20 bases left in between. The CDR3 is 14 amino acids. This CDR3 is CASSSDRTEAEQYF. DNA of the CDR3: TGTGCCAGCAGCTCCGACCGGACAGAGGCCGAACAGTACTTC.

This clonotype was detected a few times. Germline and junction disagree at one end, which may indicate a read error. The genes are TRBV5-5 and TRBJ2-5, with 9 bases identical to TRBD2. Germline V CDR1 and CDR2: SGHKS, YYEKEE (reference sequence). The CDR3 contains 17 residues. The CDR3 sequence: CASSRAPSGTTGETQYF. The CDR3 nucleotides are TGTGCCAGCAGCCGAGCCCCTAGCGGGACGACAGGCGAGACCCAGTACTTT.

This clonotype was detected ten times or more. V gene TRBV6-5 combines with J gene TRBJ1-4, with a tentative D call TRBD1 (6 bases). V was cut by 6 bases and J by 6 bases, with 11 bases left in between. Germline V CDR1 and CDR2: MNHEY, SVGAGI. The CDR3 covers 13 residues. CDR3 in DNA: TGTGCCAGCAGACAGGGATTGTATGAAAAACTGTTTTTT. Its protein is CASRQGLYEKLFF.

In its sample, this clonotype was seen many times. The rearrangement uses TRBV6-2 or TRBV6-3 and TRBJ2-1; TRBD2 aligns across 11 bases. V lost 7 bases and J lost 7; bases outside the gene matches: 9. This CDR3 is 15 amino acids long. Germline CDR1 and CDR2: MNHEY and SVGEGT. The CDR3 DNA follows: TGTGCCAGCACCCAGGCGCTAGCGGGAGGTAATGAGCAGTTCTTC. It encodes CASTQALAGGNEQFF.

This clonotype was found a few times. Given a much more abundant clone one base away, this may be a read error. The genes are TRBV12-3 or TRBV12-4 and TRBJ2-2; tentatively, D is TRBD1 (7 bases). The CDR3 covers 14 residues. V lost 11 bases, J lost 6 bases, and 19 bases lay in between. CDR3 loop: CAGTDREAAGELFF. The CDR3, as DNA: TGTGCCGGCACCGACAGGGAGGCGGCCGGGGAGCTGTTTTTT.

The chain links TRBV29-1 to TRBJ1-2, with D perhaps matching TRBD1 (5 bases). Trimming shortened V by 7 bases and J by 10 bases, and 19 bases separated the two germline ends. Germline CDR1 is SQVTM and CDR2 is ANQGSEA. CDR3 length: 12 residues. In DNA, the CDR3 is TGCAGCGCCCGGGGACTGGGCGATGTCTACACCTTC. It yields the protein CSARGLGDVYTF.

This clonotype was seen only a few times. A much larger clone lies one base from this, so it may be a read error. The chain joins TRBV6-1 to TRBJ2-7; weak D call: TRBD2 (5 bases). Per germline, CDR1 MNHNS and CDR2 SASEGT. Trimming removed 4 bases from V and 3 bases from J, with 19 bases in between. This CDR3 is 16 amino acids long. Here the CDR3 DNA reads TGTGCCAGCAGTGGGCCTTCTTCTGGCGGGTACTACGAGCAGTACTTC. Amino acid sequence: CASSGPSSGGYYEQYF.

For this clonotype: At one end the junction does not follow the germline gene, possibly because of a read error. This chain links TRBV28 with TRBJ2-2, with D tentatively TRBD1 or TRBD2 (7 bases each). CDR3 length: 16 residues. Germline CDR1 reads MDHEN; CDR2 reads SYDVKM. CDR3 DNA sequence: TGTGCCAGCAGTTTCCCCAGGGGGGGTGGCACCTGGGAGCTGTTTTTT. Protein sequence: CASSFPRGGGTWELFF.

Notes on this clonotype: Being one base from a much bigger clone, this may be a read error. The gene calls are TRBV28 and TRBJ1-1; 7 bases fit TRBD1. The CDR3 is made up of 16 amino acids. Germline CDR1 MDHEN, CDR2 SYDVKM. Here the CDR3 reads CPSRQSTGYLNTEAFF. Written as DNA, the CDR3 is TGTCCCAGCAGACAATCGACAGGGTATTTGAACACTGAAGCTTTCTTT.

This clonotype was observed at least ten times. V and J are TRBV10-3 and TRBJ2-7; 11 positions agree with TRBD2. This CDR3 region has 16 residues. Germline values: CDR1 ENHRY, CDR2 SYGVKD. The J segment lost 7 bases and the V segment lost 3 bases, leaving 11 bases of the junction unmatched. CDR3 DNA: TGTGCCATCAGTGAAGATAGCGGGAGGGCCCGGGGGGAGCAGTACTTC. This codes for CAISEDSGRARGEQYF.

As regards this clonotype: The conserved phenylalanine or tryptophan is not found at the CDR3 terminus, so this likely reflects a read error. It is unclear where the CDR3 begins or ends on the DNA, so no DNA is shown, and the CDR3 is as TCRdb lists it. The CDR3 reads CSARGTEGSTNEKLLY. J is TRBJ1-4 and V is TRBV20-1. CDR1 is DFQATT and CDR2 is SNEGSKA in the germline V gene (reference sequence). The CDR3 is 16 residues long, counting both termini.

This clonotype was seen many times. The V and J genes are TRBV28 and TRBJ1-2; weak D call: TRBD1 (5 bases). Germline CDR1 reads MDHEN; CDR2 reads SYDVKM. The ends were cut back, 2 bases at V and 1 base at J, with 14 bases in the middle. This CDR3 is 16 amino acids long. In nucleotides, the CDR3 is TGTGCCAGCAGTTTAAAGCTCAGGGCCGTTAACTATGGCTACACCTTC. Encoded protein: CASSLKLRAVNYGYTF.

In the case of this clonotype: This CDR3 is missing its conserved last phenylalanine or tryptophan, likely due to a read error. V gene TRBV20-1 combines with J gene TRBJ2-1; the D is unclear. Germline V gives CDR1 DFQATT, CDR2 SNEGSKA (reference sequence). The CDR3 is 13 amino acids. V lost 4 bases to trimming and J lost 0 bases, with 7 bases between them. The CDR3 DNA follows: TGCAGTGCTACATCCAGCTCCTACAATGAGCAGTTCTTG. It codes for CSATSSSYNEQFL.

This rearrangement joins TRBV12-3 or TRBV12-4 to TRBJ2-3; D unclear. Between the trimmed V and J ends, which lost 2 bases and 3 bases, there was a span of 9 bases. This CDR3 region has 14 residues. This chain's CDR3 is CASSLSDVTDTQYF. CDR3 DNA sequence: TGTGCCAGCAGTTTATCTGACGTTACAGATACGCAGTATTTT.

This clonotype was detected only a few times. A much larger clone differs from this one at a single base, so this may be a read error. The V call is TRBV5-6, the J call TRBJ2-7, with a weak D call TRBD2 (5 bases). The V end lost 1 base, the J end lost 8 bases, and 13 bases lay between the germline ends. The CDR3 contains 13 residues. CDR1 and CDR2 from the germline V gene are SGHDT and YYEEEE. CDR3 loop: CASSLRGAVKQYF. The CDR3 bases are TGTGCCAGCAGCTTGCGGGGAGCTGTTAAGCAGTACTTC. Drawing the rest from reference TRBV5-6 and TRBJ2-7, the complete variable domain is DAGVTQSPTHLIKTRGQQVTLRCSPKSGHDTVSWYQQALGQGPQFIFQYYEEEERQRGNFPDRFSGHQFPNYSSELNVNALLLGDSALYLCASSLRGAVKQYFGPGTRLTVT.